The T cell receptor beta chain under discussion was sequenced for a study of blood T cell repertoires in COVID-19. Study summary: The United States, Italy and Spain supplied acute and convalescent COVID-19 samples. Sources were T cells, B-cell-depleted T cells, or PBMCs; the material itself was cDNA or gDNA.

As originally analysed: Amplification of reference gene primers was used by the study to estimate nucleated cell counts. Sequenced by immunoSEQ multiplex PCR; TCRdb stores in-frame clones only, minus some. D and trimming were read from the DNA, whereas the V and J calls and clone size are those reported in that table. Of 200,000 to 250,000 clones in the sample, roughly 88% were seen once. CDR1 is SGHAT and CDR2 is FQNNGV in the germline V gene. The CDR3 covers 13 residues. V shed 2 bases and J 7 bases; nucleotides not matched to a gene: 2. Source material: peripheral blood. This clonotype was obtained from a man aged 30 to 45 who had recovered from COVID-19. This chain connects TRBV11-2 to TRBJ1-3, with 7 bases matching TRBD1. The CDR3 sequence is CASSLYRGNTIYF. CDR3 sequence (DNA): TGTGCCAGCAGCTTATACAGGGGCAACACCATATATTTT.